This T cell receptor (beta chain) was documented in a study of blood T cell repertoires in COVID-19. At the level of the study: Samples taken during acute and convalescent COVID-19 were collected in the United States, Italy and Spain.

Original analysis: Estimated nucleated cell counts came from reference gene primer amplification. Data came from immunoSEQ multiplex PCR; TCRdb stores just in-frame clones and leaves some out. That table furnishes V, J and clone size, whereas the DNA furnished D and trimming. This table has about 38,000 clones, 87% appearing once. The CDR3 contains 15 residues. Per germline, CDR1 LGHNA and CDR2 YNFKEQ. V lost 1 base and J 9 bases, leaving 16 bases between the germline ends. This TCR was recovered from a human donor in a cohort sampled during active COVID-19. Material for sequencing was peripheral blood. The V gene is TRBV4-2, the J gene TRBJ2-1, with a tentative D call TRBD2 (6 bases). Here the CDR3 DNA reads TGTGCCAGCAGCCAAGGAGGCGGGACCGACACTGAGCAGTTCTTC. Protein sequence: CASSQGGGTDTEQFF.